This T cell receptor (beta chain) is from a study of human T cells and chemical hapten exposure. As for the study in general: Patients received weekly diphenylcyclopropenone doses to the scalp throughout the approximately 24-week study. Read at 6 days, the patch tests placed 0.01% DPC on the upper back. Broader study findings: Sensitization with DPC brought no change to TCRs above 1 in 1000 in frequency. Patch test score showed a positive correlation with PT1 expanded TCR counts.

Time point here: patch test 2, 6 weeks after DPC sensitization. The treatment was: therapeutic diphenylcyclopropenone sensitization with weekly scalp DPC. The CDR3 has 15 residues. The ends lost 0 bases at V and 5 bases at J; junction bases unmatched: 7. Germline loops: CDR1 LNHNV, CDR2 YYDKDF (reference sequence). TCRdb re-derived calls from the RACE reads in MiXCR, one entry per CDR3 protein. The sample has about 82,000 distinct CDR3 sequences, about 6.6% seen once; the top ten hold approximately 1.2%. Ten or more counts support this clonotype. Antigen specificity is unknown. The V gene is TRBV15, the J gene TRBJ2-7; 7 positions agree with TRBD2. The sample was whole blood, taken in connection with sensitization to the hapten diphenylcyclopropenone (DPC). The sequence was obtained from a woman in her twenties or thirties with alopecia areata. Some clones in this sample may be carry-over from other donors' samples. CDR3 bases: TGTGCCACCAGCAGAGACCAGGGAGGGATCCACGAGCAGTACTTC. As protein: CATSRDQGGIHEQYF.